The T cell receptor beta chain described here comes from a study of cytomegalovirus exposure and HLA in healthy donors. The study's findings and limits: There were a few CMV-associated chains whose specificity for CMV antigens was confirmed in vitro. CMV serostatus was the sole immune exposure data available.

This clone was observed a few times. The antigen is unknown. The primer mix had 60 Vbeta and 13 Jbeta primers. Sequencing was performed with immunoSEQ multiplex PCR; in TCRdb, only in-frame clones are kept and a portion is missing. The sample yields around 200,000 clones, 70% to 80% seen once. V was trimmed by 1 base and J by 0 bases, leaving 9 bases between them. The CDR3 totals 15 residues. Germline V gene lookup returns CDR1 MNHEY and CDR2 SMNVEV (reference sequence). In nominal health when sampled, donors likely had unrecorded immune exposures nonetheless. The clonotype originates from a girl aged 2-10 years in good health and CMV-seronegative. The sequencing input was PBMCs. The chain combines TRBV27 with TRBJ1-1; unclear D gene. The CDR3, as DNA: TGTGCCAGCAGTTTATTTACCGGGATGAACACTGAAGCTTTCTTT. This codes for CASSLFTGMNTEAFF.